Shown below are 10 T cell receptor beta chains from a single sample sequenced in a study of radiotherapy plus CTLA-4 blockade in lung cancer. Sequencing used immunoSEQ multiplex PCR; TCRdb keeps in-frame clones, though not all of them. There are roughly 120,000 clones in the sample; 78% occur only once, and approximately 5.2% lies in the top ten. Sequencing used peripheral blood, obtained from a patient treated with radiotherapy plus ipilimumab. The receptor set was obtained from a human donor with non-small cell lung cancer who had a partial response to radiotherapy plus ipilimumab.

This chain connects TRBV6-5 to TRBJ1-1; D is unresolved. CDR1 is MNHEY, CDR2 SVGAGI, per germline. V was shortened by 6 bases and J by 1 base, with 12 bases between the two germline ends. CDR3 length: 14 residues. As DNA, the CDR3 is TGTGCCAGCAGACTAAGTTTATCGAACACTGAAGCTTTCTTT. This codes for CASRLSLSNTEAFF.

The rearrangement links TRBV20-1 to TRBJ1-2; D is undetermined. CDR1 is DFQATT, CDR2 SNEGSKA, per germline (reference sequence). This CDR3 is built from 11 residues. V shed 5 bases and J shed 3 bases, with 7 bases lying between them. The CDR3 bases are TGCAGTGCTCTTGAGGACTATGGCTACACCTTC. Translating gives CSALEDYGYTF.

In this sample, this clone turned up a few times. V and J are TRBV28 and TRBJ1-2; D is unresolved. V lost 6 bases to trimming and J lost 5 bases, with 7 bases between them. Germline lookup yields CDR1 MDHEN and CDR2 SYDVKM. The CDR3 totals 11 residues. The CDR3, as DNA: TGTGCCAGCAGGCAGAATTATGGCTACACCTTC. It is translated as CASRQNYGYTF.

The V gene is TRBV2, the J gene TRBJ2-5; 10 nucleotides match TRBD1. CDR1 is SNHLY and CDR2 is FYNNEI in the germline V gene. CDR3 length equals 15 residues. Trimming at V came to 5 bases and at J to 4 bases, leaving 7 bases not matched to a gene. CDR3 region: CASSRQGAKGETQYF. CDR3 nucleotides: TGTGCCAGCAGTCGACAGGGGGCAAAGGGAGAGACCCAGTACTTC.

This rearrangement joins TRBV29-1 to TRBJ1-6; TRBD1 matches at 8 bases. V trimming: 4 bases; J trimming: 7 bases; junction bases outside the gene matches: 9. The CDR3 loop spans 15 amino acids. Looked up from germline, CDR1 is SQVTM and CDR2 is ANQGSEA. DNA for the CDR3: TGCAGCGTTGGACAGGGGATGACGCCCAATTCACCCCTCCACTTT. It yields the protein CSVGQGMTPNSPLHF.

This rearrangement joins TRBV19 to TRBJ2-6, with TRBD2 matching over 7 bases. Germline loops: CDR1 LNHDA, CDR2 SQIVND (reference sequence). The CDR3 covers 19 residues. V lost 7 bases, J lost 0 bases, and 15 bases stayed unmatched. As DNA, the CDR3 is TGTGCCAGTAAGGGGTTGATGGGGCGGGAGAGCTCTGGGGCCAACGTCCTGACTTTC. Its protein is CASKGLMGRESSGANVLTF.

This sequence joins TRBV6-8 and TRBJ2-5; D possibly corresponds to TRBD2 (5 bases). The germline gives CDR1 MNHGY, CDR2 SAAAGT. The germline V and J ends were trimmed by 9 bases and 5 bases, with 16 bases remaining between them. The CDR3 totals 13 residues. CDR3 residues: CASPWELRETQYF. As DNA, the CDR3 is TGTGCCAGTCCTTGGGAGTTACGGGAGACCCAGTACTTC.

This chain connects TRBV15 to TRBJ2-5, with D perhaps matching TRBD1 (5 bases). Germline assignment: CDR1 LNHNV and CDR2 YYDKDF (reference sequence). Trimming took off 2 bases at V and 7 bases at J, with 17 bases between the two ends. The CDR3 has 15 residues. The CDR3 DNA follows: TGTGCCACCAGCAGATTAGACAGTTCTCCGGGGACCCAGTACTTC. It yields the protein CATSRLDSSPGTQYF.

The V call is TRBV11-2, the J call TRBJ2-5; TRBD1 matches 9 bases. The V gene's germline CDR1 is SGHAT and CDR2 FQNNGV. This CDR3 contains 15 residues. The J segment lost 4 bases and the V segment lost 1 base, leaving 4 bases of the junction unmatched. CDR3 nucleotides: TGTGCCAGCAGCTTAGTGGGACAGGGATTAGAGACCCAGTACTTC. It translates to CASSLVGQGLETQYF.

This clone was recorded only once. The chain carries TRBV30 and TRBJ1-2; D may be TRBD1 (6 bases). The V end was cut by 3 bases, the J end by 5 bases, with 10 bases between. The germline gives CDR1 GTSNPN, CDR2 SVGIG (reference sequence). This CDR3 is built from 12 residues. CDR3 sequence (DNA): TGTGCCTGGAGGTGGGGGCGGTATGGCTACACCTTC. As protein: CAWRWGRYGYTF.